Listed below are T cell receptor beta chains from one sample, sequenced in a study of Ad26.COV2.S vaccination and SARS-CoV-2 variants. Method: immunoSEQ multiplex PCR; TCRdb's copy keeps in-frame clones and lacks some. The sample holds some 300,000 clones, approximately 86% seen once. The sample was peripheral blood, taken in a trial of Ad26.COV2.S vaccine versus placebo. The receptors here all came from a person between 18 and 60 years old who received the Ad26.COV2.S COVID-19 vaccine or a placebo. Each CDR3 is given with its conserved first and last residue. The order of the fields is clone size, D gene, V gene, J gene, CDR3 protein, CDR3 DNA. The D gene is left open where the match is weak. The size of a clone is reported for some rows only, either as once, few or many, or as a class for expanded clones.

clone size: NA
D gene: NA
V gene: TRBV7-3
J gene: TRBJ2-3
CDR3 protein: CASSLLARGGTDTQYF
CDR3 DNA: TGTGCCAGCAGCTTATTAGCCCGAGGAGGCACAGATACGCAGTATTTT

clone size: NA
D gene: TRBD1
V gene: TRBV5-4
J gene: TRBJ1-6
CDR3 protein: CASSLDRGLGSPLHF
CDR3 DNA: TGTGCCAGCAGCTTGGACAGGGGATTGGGTTCACCCCTCCACTTT

clone size: NA
D gene: NA
V gene: TRBV18
J gene: TRBJ1-4
CDR3 protein: CASSPPGGLGGEKLFF
CDR3 DNA: TGTGCCAGCTCACCACCGGGGGGACTGGGCGGTGAAAAACTGTTTTTT

clone size: NA
D gene: NA
V gene: TRBV6-5
J gene: TRBJ2-5
CDR3 protein: CASSYRVGISETQYF
CDR3 DNA: TGTGCCAGCAGTTACAGGGTCGGTATATCGGAGACCCAGTACTTC

clone size: NA
D gene: NA
V gene: TRBV13
J gene: TRBJ1-3
CDR3 protein: CASSFGGTIYF
CDR3 DNA: TGTGCCAGCAGCTTTGGGGGAACCATATATTTT

clone size: NA
D gene: NA
V gene: TRBV5-6
J gene: TRBJ1-3
CDR3 protein: CASSLLGARGNTIYF
CDR3 DNA: TGTGCCAGCAGCTTGCTGGGGGCGCGGGGAAACACCATATATTTT

clone size: once
D gene: NA
V gene: TRBV9
J gene: TRBJ2-3
CDR3 protein: CASSLDTDTQYF
CDR3 DNA: TGTGCCAGCAGCCTTGATACAGATACGCAGTATTTT

clone size: NA
D gene: NA
V gene: TRBV12-3/TRBV12-4
J gene: TRBJ1-1
CDR3 protein: CASADSVGTEAFF
CDR3 DNA: TGTGCCAGCGCCGATTCGGTTGGCACTGAAGCTTTCTTT

clone size: NA
D gene: TRBD1
V gene: TRBV5-4
J gene: TRBJ2-1
CDR3 protein: CASSETGGNEQFF
CDR3 DNA: TGTGCCAGCAGCGAGACAGGGGGGAATGAGCAGTTCTTC

clone size: NA
D gene: NA
V gene: TRBV18
J gene: TRBJ2-3
CDR3 protein: CASSPRAATDTQYF
CDR3 DNA: TGTGCCAGCTCACCACGGGCAGCCACAGATACGCAGTATTTT

clone size: NA
D gene: NA
V gene: TRBV19
J gene: TRBJ1-2
CDR3 protein: CASRPRGIIYGYTF
CDR3 DNA: TGTGCCAGTAGACCACGGGGCATAATCTATGGCTACACCTTC